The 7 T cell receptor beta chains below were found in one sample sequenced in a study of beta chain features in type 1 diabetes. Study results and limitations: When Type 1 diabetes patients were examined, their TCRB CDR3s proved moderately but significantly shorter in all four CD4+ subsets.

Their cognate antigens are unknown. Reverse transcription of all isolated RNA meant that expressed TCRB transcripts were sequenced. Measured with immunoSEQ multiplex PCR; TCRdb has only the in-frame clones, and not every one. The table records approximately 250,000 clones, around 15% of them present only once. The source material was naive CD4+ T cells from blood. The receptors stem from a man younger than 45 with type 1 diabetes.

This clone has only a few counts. The CDR3 DNA sequence: TGTGCCAGCAGCGTCACAGGGGAGGGGGAGACCCAGTACTTC. Residues: CASSVTGEGETQYF. The chain recombines TRBV28 with TRBJ2-5; D assignment may be TRBD1 or TRBD2 (7 bases each). Germline V CDR1 and CDR2: MDHEN, SYDVKM. The CDR3 totals 14 residues. Trimming cost V 6 bases and J 5 bases, with 16 bases left between them.

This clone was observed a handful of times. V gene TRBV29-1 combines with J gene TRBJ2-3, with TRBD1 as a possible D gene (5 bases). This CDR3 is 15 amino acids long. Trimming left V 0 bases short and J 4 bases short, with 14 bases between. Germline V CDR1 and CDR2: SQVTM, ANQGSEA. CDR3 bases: TGCAGCGTTGAAGATGCAGGGTATCGAGCAGATACGCAGTATTTT. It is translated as CSVEDAGYRADTQYF.

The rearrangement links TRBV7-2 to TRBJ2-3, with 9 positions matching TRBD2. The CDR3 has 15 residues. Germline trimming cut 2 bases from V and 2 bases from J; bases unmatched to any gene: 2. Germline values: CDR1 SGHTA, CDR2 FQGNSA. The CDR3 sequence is CASSLLAGITDTQYF. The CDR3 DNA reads TGTGCCAGCAGCTTACTAGCGGGGATCACAGATACGCAGTATTTT.

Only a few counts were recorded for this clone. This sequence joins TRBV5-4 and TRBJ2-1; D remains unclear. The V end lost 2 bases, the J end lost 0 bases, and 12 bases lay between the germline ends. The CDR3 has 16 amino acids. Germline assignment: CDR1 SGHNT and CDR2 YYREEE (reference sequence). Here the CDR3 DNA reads TGTGCCAGCAGCTTTGCGCGGTTTTTCTCCTACAATGAGCAGTTCTTC. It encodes CASSFARFFSYNEQFF.

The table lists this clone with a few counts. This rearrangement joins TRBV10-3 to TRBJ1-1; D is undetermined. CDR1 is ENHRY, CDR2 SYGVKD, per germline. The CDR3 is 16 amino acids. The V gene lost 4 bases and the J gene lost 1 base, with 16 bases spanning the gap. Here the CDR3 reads CAISGGISSPNTEAFF. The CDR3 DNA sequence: TGTGCCATCAGTGGAGGGATCTCCAGCCCGAACACTGAAGCTTTCTTT.

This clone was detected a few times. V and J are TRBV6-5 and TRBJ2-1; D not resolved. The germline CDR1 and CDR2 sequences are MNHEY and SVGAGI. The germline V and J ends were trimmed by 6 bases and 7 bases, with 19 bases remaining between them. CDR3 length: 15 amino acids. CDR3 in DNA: TGTGCCAGCAGCCCCCAGCGTTATGTGAGGAATGAGCAGTTCTTC. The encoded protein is CASSPQRYVRNEQFF.

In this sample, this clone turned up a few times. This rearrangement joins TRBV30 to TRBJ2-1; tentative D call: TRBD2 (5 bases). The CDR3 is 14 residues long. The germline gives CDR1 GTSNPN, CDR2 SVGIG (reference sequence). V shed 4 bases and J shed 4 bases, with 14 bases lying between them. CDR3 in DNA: TGTGCCTGGACCATAGCGCCCCTATACAATGAGCAGTTCTTC. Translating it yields CAWTIAPLYNEQFF.